The clone carrying this TCR beta chain has a count of ten or more. Its antigen is not identified. The CDR3 length is 15 residues. Germline CDR1 reads DFQATT; CDR2 reads SNEGSKA (reference sequence). V dropped 1 base and J dropped 1 base, with 11 bases sitting between them. This sample was included in a study of CD8 T cells in ankylosing spondylitis. General study findings and limits: Disease-linked clones reportedly showed significant enrichment in matched ankylosing spondylitis synovial fluid. Typical of ankylosing spondylitis blood, it appeared, was a TCR beta motif of under 10 highly homologous variants.

It was by quantitative 5'-RACE with molecular barcodes that TCR beta libraries were made. TCRdb independently ran MiXCR on the 5' RACE reads; one entry per CDR3 protein. The sample gives about 840,000 distinct CDR3 sequences, 10% to 15% of which show up once; about 0.5% is in the top ten. The rearrangement joins TRBV20-1 to TRBJ2-1, with a tentative D call TRBD2 (6 bases). The sequenced sample was blood, either unsorted or a sorted T cell fraction (not recorded which). The sequence derives from a male donor with ankylosing spondylitis. CDR3 loop: CSARVRGGSYNEQFF. CDR3 sequence (DNA): TGCAGTGCTAGAGTGCGGGGAGGTTCCTACAATGAGCAGTTCTTC.